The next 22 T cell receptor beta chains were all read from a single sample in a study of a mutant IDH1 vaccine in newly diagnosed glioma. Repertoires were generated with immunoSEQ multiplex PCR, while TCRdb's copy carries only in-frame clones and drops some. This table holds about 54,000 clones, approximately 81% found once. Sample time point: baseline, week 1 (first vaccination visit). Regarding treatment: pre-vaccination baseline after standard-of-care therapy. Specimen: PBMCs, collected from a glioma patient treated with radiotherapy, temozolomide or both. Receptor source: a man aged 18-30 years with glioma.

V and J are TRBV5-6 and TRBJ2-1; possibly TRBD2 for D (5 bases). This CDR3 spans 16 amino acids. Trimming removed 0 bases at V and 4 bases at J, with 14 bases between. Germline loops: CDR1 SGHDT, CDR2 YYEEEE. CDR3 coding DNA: TGTGCCAGCAGCTTGGTAGAGGACTTGATATACAATGAGCAGTTCTTC. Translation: CASSLVEDLIYNEQFF.

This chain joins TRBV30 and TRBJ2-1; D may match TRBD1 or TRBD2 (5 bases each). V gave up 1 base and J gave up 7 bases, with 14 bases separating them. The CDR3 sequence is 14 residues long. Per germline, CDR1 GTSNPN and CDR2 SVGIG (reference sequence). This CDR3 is CAWSAGQGLNEQFF. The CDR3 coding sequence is TGTGCCTGGAGTGCGGGGCAGGGATTGAATGAGCAGTTCTTC.

The CDR3 protein is CASSYGGGATEAFF. CDR3 nucleotide sequence: TGTGCCAGCAGTTACGGAGGGGGGGCCACTGAAGCTTTCTTT. The rearrangement joins TRBV6-5 to TRBJ1-1; TRBD1 might be the D (6 bases). V gave up 2 bases and J gave up 4 bases, with 11 bases separating them. The germline V gene encodes CDR1 MNHEY and CDR2 SVGAGI. The length of the CDR3 is 14 residues.

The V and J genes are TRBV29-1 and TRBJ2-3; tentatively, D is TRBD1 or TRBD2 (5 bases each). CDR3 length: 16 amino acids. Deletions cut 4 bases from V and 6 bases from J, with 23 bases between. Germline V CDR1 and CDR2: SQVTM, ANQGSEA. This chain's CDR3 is CSVVGDPATISDTQYF. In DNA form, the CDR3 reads TGCAGCGTTGTGGGGGACCCAGCAACAATTTCGGATACGCAGTATTTT.

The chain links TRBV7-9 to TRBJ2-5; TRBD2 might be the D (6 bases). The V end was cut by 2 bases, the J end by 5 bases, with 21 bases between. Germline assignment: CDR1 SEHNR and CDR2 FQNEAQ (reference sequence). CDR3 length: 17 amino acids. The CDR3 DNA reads TGTGCCAGCAGCTTAACGCATCGAGGCAGAGGGAGGGAGACCCAGTACTTC. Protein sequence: CASSLTHRGRGRETQYF.

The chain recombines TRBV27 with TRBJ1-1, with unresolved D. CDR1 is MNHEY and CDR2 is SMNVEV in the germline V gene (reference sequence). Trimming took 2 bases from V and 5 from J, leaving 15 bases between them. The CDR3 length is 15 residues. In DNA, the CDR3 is TGTGCCAGCAGTTTAGAGGGATCTCCAGCTACTGAAGCTTTCTTT. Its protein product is CASSLEGSPATEAFF.

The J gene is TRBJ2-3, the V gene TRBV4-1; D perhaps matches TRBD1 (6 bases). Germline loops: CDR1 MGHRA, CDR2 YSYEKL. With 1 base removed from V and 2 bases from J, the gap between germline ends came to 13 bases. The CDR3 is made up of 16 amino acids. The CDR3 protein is CASSQAGQGFTDTQYF. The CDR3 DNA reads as TGCGCCAGCAGCCAAGCCGGGCAGGGGTTCACAGATACGCAGTATTTT.

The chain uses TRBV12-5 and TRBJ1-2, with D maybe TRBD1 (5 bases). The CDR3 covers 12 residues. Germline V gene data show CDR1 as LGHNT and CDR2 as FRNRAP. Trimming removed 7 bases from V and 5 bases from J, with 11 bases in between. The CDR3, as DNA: TGTGCTAGTGTAACCCGGGGGTATGGCTACACCTTC. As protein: CASVTRGYGYTF.

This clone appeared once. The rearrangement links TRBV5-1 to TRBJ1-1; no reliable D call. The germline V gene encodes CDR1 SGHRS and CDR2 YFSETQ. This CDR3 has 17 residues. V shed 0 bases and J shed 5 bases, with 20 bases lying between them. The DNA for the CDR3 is TGCGCCAGCAGCTTGGCCCGTGGGCTTTTGTTGGGAACTGAAGCTTTCTTT. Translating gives CASSLARGLLLGTEAFF.

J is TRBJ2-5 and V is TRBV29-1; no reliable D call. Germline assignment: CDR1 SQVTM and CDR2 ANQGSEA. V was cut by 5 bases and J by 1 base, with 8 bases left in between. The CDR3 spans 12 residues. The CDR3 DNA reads TGCAGCGTTAGTAGGGTCCAAGAGACCCAGTACTTC. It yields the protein CSVSRVQETQYF.

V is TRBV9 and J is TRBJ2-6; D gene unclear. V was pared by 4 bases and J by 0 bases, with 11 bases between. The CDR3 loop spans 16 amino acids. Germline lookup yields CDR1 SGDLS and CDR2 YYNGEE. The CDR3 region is CASSPVGSSGANVLTF. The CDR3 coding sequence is TGTGCCAGCAGCCCTGTCGGAAGCTCTGGGGCCAACGTCCTGACTTTC. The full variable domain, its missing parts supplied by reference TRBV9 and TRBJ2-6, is DSGVTQTPKHLITATGQRVTLRCSPRSGDLSVYWYQQSLDQGLQFLIQYYNGEERAKGNILERFSAQQFPDLHSELNLSSLELGDSALYFCASSPVGSSGANVLTFGAGSRLTVL.

The CDR3 sequence: CASSVLSQGDTEAFF. The CDR3 nucleotides read TGTGCCAGCAGCGTTCTCTCCCAAGGGGACACTGAAGCTTTCTTT. The chain recombines TRBV9 with TRBJ1-1; the D gene is possibly TRBD1 (5 bases). The V gene lost 2 bases and the J gene lost 3 bases, with 14 bases spanning the gap. The CDR3 runs 15 residues. Per the germline V gene, CDR1 is SGDLS and CDR2 is YYNGEE.

The DNA for the CDR3 is TGCAGCGTTGGAAAGGCAGGGGCCTACAATGAGCAGTTCTTC. Its translation: CSVGKAGAYNEQFF. This chain joins TRBV29-1 and TRBJ2-1; a weak D match, TRBD1 (6 bases). Trimming removed 4 bases from V and 2 bases from J, with 12 bases in between. The CDR3 is 14 amino acids. Germline CDR1 reads SQVTM; CDR2 reads ANQGSEA.

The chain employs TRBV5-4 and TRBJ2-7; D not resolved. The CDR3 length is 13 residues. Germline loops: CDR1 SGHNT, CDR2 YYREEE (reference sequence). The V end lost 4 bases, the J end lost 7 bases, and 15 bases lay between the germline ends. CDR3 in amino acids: CASSNPFMGEQYF. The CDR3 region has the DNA TGTGCCAGCAGCAACCCTTTTATGGGGGAGCAGTACTTC. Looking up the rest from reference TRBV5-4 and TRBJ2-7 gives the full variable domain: ETGVTQSPTHLIKTRGQQVTLRCSSQSGHNTVSWYQQALGQGPQFIFQYYREEENGRGNFPPRFSGLQFPNYSSELNVNALELDDSALYLCASSNPFMGEQYFGPGTRLTVT.

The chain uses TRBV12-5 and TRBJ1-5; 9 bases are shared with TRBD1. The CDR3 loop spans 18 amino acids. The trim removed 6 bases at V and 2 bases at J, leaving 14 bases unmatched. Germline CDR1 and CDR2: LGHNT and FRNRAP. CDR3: CASGGDRAGRFRNQPQHF. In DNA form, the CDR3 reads TGTGCTAGTGGGGGGGACAGGGCGGGAAGGTTCCGCAATCAGCCCCAGCATTTT.

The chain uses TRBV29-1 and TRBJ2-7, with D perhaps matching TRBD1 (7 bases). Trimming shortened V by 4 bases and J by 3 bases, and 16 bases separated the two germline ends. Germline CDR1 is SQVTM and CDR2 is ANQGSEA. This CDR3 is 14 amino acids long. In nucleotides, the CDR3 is TGCAGCGTTGTCGCGGGACCAGGGGGCTACGAGCAGTACTTC. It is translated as CSVVAGPGGYEQYF.

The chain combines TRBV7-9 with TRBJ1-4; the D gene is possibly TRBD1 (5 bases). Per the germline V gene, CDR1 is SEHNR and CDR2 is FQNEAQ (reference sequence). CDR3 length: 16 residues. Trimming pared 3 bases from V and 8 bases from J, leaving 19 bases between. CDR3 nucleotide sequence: TGTGCCAGCAGCTTCGGAGACGGCAATACAGGAGAAAAACTGTTTTTT. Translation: CASSFGDGNTGEKLFF.

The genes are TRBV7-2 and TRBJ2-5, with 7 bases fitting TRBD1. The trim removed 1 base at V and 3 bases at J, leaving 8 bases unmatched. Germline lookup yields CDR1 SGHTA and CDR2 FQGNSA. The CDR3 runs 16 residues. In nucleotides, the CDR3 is TGTGCCAGCAGCTTAGTTGGCCTGGGACAGAAAGAGACCCAGTACTTC. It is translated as CASSLVGLGQKETQYF.

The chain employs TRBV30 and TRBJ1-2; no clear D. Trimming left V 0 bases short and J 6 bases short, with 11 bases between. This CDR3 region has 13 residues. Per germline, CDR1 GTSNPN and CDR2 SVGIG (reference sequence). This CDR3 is CAWSVIGGNGYTF. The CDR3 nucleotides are TGTGCCTGGAGTGTAATAGGCGGTAATGGCTACACCTTC.

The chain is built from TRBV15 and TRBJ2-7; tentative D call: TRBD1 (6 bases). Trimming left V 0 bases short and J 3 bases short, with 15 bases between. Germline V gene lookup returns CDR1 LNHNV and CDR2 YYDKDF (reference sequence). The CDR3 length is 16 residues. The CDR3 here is CATSRDPRGSGYEQYF. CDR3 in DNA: TGTGCCACCAGCAGAGATCCCAGGGGTTCTGGCTACGAGCAGTACTTC.

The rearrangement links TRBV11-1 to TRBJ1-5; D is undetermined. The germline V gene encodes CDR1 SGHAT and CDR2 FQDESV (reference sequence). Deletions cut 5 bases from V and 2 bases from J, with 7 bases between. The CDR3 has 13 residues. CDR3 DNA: TGTGCCAGCAGCCCCCGGGGCAATCAGCCCCAGCATTTT. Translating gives CASSPRGNQPQHF.

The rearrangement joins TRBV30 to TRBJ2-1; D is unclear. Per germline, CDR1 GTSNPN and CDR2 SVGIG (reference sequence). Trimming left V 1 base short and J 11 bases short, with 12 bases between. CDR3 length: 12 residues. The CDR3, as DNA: TGTGCCTGGAGTGACCCTCTGCCGAAGCAGTTCTTC. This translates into CAWSDPLPKQFF.